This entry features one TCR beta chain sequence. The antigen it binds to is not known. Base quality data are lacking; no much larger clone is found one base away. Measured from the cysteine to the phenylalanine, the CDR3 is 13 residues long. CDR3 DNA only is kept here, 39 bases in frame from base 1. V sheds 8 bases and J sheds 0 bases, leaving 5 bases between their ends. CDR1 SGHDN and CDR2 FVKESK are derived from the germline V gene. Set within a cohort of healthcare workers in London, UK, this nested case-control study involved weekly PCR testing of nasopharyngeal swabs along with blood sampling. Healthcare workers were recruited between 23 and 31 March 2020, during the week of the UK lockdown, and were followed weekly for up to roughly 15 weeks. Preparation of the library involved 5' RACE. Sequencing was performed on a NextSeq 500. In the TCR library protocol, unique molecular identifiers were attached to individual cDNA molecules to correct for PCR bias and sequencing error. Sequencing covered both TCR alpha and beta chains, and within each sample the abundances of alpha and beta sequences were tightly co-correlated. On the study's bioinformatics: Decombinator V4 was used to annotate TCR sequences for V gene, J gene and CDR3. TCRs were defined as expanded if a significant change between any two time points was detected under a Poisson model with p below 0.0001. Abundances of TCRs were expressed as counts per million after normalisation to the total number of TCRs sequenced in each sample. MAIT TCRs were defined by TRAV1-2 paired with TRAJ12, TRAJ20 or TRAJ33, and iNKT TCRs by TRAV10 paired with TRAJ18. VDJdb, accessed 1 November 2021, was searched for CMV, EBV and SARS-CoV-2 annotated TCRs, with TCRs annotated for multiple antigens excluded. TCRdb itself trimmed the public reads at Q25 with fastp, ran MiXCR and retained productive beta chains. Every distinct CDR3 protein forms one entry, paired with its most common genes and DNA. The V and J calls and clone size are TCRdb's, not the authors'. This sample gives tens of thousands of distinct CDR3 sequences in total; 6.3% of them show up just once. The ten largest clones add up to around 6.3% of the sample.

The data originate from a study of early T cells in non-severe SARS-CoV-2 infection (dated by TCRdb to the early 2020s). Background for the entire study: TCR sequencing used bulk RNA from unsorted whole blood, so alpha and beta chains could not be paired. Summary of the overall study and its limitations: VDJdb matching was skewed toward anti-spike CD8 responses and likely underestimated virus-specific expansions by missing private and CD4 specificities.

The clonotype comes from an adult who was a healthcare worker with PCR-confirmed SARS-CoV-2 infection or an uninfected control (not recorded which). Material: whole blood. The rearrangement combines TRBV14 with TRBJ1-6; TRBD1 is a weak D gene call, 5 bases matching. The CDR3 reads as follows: CASQGSYNSPLHF. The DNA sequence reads TGTGCCAGCCAGGGCTCCTATAATTCACCCCTCCACTTT. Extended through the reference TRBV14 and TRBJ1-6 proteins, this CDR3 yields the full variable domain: EAGVTQFPSHSVIEKGQTVTLRCDPISGHDNLYWYRRVMGKEIKFLLHFVKESKQDESGMPNNRFLAERTGGTYSTLKVQPAELEDSGVYFCASQGSYNSPLHFGNGTRLTVT.